This T cell receptor (beta chain) emerged from a study of cytomegalovirus exposure and HLA in healthy donors. V gave up 1 base and J gave up 8 bases, with 14 bases separating them. Germline V lookup: CDR1 SGHTA, CDR2 FQGNSA. This CDR3 is built from 15 residues. Primers included in the PCR were 60 Vbeta and 13 Jbeta primers. Sequencing was performed with immunoSEQ multiplex PCR; in TCRdb, only in-frame clones are kept and a portion is missing. The sample shows 95,000 to 150,000 clones, 75% to 85% of them seen only once. Study observations and caveats: The authors considered a cluster of highly shared sequence variants likely to be a sequencing artifact. The study recorded 164 TCR beta chains that were cytomegalovirus-associated. While the bulk of TCR sequences proved rare, some public TCRs turned up in many donors. When analyzed later, a missense DCLRE1C variant was found to be linked to TCR beta V- and J-gene trimming.

This clone was picked up a small number of times. Antigen unknown. This sequence joins TRBV7-2 and TRBJ1-4; the D is unclear. Specimen: PBMCs. This receptor was identified in a woman in her forties or fifties in good health and CMV-seropositive. The CDR3 sequence: CASSLDPSRREKLFF. CDR3 DNA sequence: TGTGCCAGCAGCTTAGATCCCTCTCGCAGGGAAAAACTGTTTTTT.